This T cell receptor (beta chain) was sequenced for a study of blood T cell repertoires in COVID-19. In the study overall: The samples span acute and convalescent COVID-19 from the United States, Italy and Spain. Nucleic acid was either cDNA or gDNA, and it came from T cells, B-cell-depleted T cells, or PBMCs.

In the source study's methods: The authors estimated nucleated cell counts from reference gene primer amplification. Method: immunoSEQ multiplex PCR; TCRdb's copy keeps in-frame clones and lacks some. V, J and clone size are taken as reported in that table, and D and trimming were inferred from the DNA itself. Counted here are over 75,000 clones, around nine tenths occurring once; the ten biggest clones make up approximately 2%. Seattle patient enrollment occurred during active infection, with longitudinal follow-up thereafter. The CDR3 is 16 amino acids. V shed 5 bases, J shed 6 bases, and the junction held 12 bases outside the gene matches. Germline V gives CDR1 MNHEY, CDR2 SMNVEV (reference sequence).

Sequenced material: peripheral blood. This sequence was found in a man aged 45 to 65 with COVID-19, enrolled during active disease. This chain connects TRBV27 to TRBJ1-5; TRBD1 matches at 8 bases. This CDR3 is CASSPTPGGAGQPQHF. DNA of the CDR3: TGTGCCAGCAGTCCCACGCCAGGGGGCGCGGGTCAGCCCCAGCATTTT.